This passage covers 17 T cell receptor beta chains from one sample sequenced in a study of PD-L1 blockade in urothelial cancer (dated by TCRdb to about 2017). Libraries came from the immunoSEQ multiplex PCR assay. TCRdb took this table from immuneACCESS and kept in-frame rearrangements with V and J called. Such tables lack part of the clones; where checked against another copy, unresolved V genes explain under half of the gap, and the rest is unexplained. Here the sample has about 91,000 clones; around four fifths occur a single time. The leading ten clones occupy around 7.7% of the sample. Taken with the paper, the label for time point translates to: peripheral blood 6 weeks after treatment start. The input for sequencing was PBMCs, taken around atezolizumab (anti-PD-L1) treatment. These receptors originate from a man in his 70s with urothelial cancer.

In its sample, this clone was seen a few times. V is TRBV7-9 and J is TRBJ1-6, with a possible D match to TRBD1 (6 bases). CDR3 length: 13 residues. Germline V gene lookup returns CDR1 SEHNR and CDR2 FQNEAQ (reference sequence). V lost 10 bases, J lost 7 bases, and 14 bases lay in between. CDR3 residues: CATGHSRNSPLHF. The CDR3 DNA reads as TGTGCCACGGGACATTCTCGGAATTCACCCCTCCACTTT.

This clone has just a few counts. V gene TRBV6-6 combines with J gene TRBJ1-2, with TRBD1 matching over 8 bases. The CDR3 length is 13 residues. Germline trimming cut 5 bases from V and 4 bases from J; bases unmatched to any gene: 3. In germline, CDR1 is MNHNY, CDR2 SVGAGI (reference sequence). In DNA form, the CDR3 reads TGTGCCAGCAGTCGTCAGGGGGCCTATGGCTACACCTTC. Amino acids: CASSRQGAYGYTF.

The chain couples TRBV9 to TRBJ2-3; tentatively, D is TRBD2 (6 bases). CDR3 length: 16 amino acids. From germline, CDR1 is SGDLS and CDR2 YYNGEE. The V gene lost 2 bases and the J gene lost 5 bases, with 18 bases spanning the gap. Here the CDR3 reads CASSVALADGEDTQYF. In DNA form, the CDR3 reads TGTGCCAGCAGCGTCGCCTTAGCGGATGGGGAAGATACGCAGTATTTT.

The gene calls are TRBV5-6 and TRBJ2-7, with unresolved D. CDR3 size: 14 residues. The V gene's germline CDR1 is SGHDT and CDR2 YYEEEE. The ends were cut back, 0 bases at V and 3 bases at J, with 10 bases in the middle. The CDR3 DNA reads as TGTGCCAGCAGCTTGGACCCGAACAGCTACGAGCAGTACTTC. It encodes CASSLDPNSYEQYF.

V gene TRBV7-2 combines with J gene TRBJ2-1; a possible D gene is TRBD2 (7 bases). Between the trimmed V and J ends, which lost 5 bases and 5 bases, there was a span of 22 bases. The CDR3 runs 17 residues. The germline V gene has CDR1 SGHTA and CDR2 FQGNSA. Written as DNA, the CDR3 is TGTGCCAGCAGCCCTCACGGGGGGCGAATGGTGAACAATGAGCAGTTCTTC. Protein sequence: CASSPHGGRMVNNEQFF.

The CDR3 region has the DNA TGTGCCAGCAGTTACGGGCAGGGGGCACCTGAAAAACTGTTTTTT. Its translation is CASSYGQGAPEKLFF. The chain carries TRBV6-6 and TRBJ1-4; 8 positions agree with TRBD1. Per the germline V gene, CDR1 is MNHNY and CDR2 is SVGAGI (reference sequence). V lost 2 bases, J lost 7 bases, and 6 bases stayed unmatched. CDR3 length equals 15 residues.

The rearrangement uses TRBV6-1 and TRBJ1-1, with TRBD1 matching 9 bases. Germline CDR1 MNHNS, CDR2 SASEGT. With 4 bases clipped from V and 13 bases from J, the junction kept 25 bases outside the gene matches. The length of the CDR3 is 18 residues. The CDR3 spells CASSGRGGPNLTGGGGFF. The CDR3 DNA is TGTGCCAGCAGTGGACGCGGCGGACCTAACTTGACAGGGGGTGGAGGTTTCTTT.

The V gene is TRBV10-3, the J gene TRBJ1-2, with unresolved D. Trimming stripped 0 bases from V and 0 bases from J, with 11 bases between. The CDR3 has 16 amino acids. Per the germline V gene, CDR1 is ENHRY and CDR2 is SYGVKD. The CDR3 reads CAISESLDLANYGYTF. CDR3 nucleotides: TGTGCCATCAGTGAGTCCTTGGACTTAGCTAACTATGGCTACACCTTC.

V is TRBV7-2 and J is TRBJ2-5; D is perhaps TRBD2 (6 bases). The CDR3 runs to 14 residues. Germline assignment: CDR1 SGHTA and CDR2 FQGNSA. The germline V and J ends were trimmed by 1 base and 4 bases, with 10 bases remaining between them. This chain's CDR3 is CASSLVVGGETQYF. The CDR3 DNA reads TGTGCCAGCAGCTTAGTGGTGGGGGGAGAGACCCAGTACTTC. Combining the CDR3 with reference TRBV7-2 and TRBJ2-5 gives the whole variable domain GAGVSQSPSNKVTEKGKDVELRCDPISGHTALYWYRQSLGQGLEFLIYFQGNSAPDKSGLPSDRFSAERTGGSVSTLTIQRTQQEDSAVYLCASSLVVGGETQYFGPGTRLLVL.

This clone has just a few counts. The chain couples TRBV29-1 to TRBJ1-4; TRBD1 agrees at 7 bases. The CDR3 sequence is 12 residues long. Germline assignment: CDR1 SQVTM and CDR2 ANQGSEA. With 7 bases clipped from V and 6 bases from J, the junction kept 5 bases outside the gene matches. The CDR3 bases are TGCAGCGGACAGGGTTTGGATGAAAAACTGTTTTTT. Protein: CSGQGLDEKLFF.

The chain's CDR3 is CASSLGATGELFF. In DNA, the CDR3 is TGTGCCAGCAGCTTGGGGGCGACCGGGGAGCTGTTTTTT. J is TRBJ2-2 and V is TRBV11-2, with a tentative D call TRBD1 (6 bases). The V end lost 3 bases, the J end lost 5 bases, and 7 bases lay between the germline ends. In germline, CDR1 is SGHAT, CDR2 FQNNGV. The length of the CDR3 is 13 residues.

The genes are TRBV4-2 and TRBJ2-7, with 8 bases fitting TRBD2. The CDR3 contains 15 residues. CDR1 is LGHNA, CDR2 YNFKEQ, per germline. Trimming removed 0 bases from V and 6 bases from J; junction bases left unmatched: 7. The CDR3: CASSQDGGGPLEQYF. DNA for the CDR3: TGTGCCAGCAGCCAAGATGGCGGGGGGCCCCTCGAGCAGTACTTC.

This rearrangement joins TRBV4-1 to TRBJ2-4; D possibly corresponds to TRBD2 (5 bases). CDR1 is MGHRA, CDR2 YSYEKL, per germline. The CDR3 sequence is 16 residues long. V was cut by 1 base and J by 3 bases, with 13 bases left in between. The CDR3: CASSQVGPGGKNIQYF. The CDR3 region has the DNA TGCGCCAGCAGCCAAGTCGGTCCTGGAGGCAAAAACATTCAGTACTTC.

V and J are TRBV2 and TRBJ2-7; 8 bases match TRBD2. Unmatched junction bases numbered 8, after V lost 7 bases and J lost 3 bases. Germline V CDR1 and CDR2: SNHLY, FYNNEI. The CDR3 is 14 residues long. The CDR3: CASNPGLVFYEQYF. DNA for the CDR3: TGTGCCAGCAACCCGGGACTAGTTTTCTACGAGCAGTACTTC.

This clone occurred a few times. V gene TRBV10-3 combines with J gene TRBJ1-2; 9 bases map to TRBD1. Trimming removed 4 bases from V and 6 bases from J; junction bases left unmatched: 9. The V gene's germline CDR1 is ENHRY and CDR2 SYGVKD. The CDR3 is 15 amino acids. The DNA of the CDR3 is TGTGCCATCAGTGGAGGACAGGGGAGATTTAATGGCTACACCTTC. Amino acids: CAISGGQGRFNGYTF.

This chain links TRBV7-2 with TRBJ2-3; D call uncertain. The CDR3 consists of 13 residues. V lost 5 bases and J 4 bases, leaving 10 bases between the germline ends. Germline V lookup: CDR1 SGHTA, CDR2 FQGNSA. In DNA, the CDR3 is TGTGCCAGCAGCCCCCAGGTCGCAGATACGCAGTATTTT. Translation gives CASSPQVADTQYF. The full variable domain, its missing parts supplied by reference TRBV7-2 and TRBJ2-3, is GAGVSQSPSNKVTEKGKDVELRCDPISGHTALYWYRQSLGQGLEFLIYFQGNSAPDKSGLPSDRFSAERTGGSVSTLTIQRTQQEDSAVYLCASSPQVADTQYFGPGTRLTVL.

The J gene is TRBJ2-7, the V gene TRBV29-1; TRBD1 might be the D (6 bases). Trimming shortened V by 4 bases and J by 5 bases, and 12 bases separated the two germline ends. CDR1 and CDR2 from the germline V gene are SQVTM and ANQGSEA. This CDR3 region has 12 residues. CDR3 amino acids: CSVGTDSDEQYF. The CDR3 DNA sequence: TGCAGCGTTGGGACGGACAGCGACGAGCAGTACTTC.